This T cell receptor (beta chain) came from a study of identical twins. One entry per CDR3 protein results from TCRdb running MiXCR on the 5' RACE reads. The sample includes roughly 1.6 million distinct CDR3 sequences, roughly 35% of them seen just once. The CDR3 spans 18 residues. The V and J ends lost 0 bases and 0 bases respectively, with 16 bases between them. Germline lookup yields CDR1 SGHDT and CDR2 YYEEEE. On this clonotype: What it recognizes is unknown.

Study-level points and caveats: Interpretation of the results relied on cross-sectional statistical analysis and not on following the same donors. Monozygotic twins shared more out-of-frame TCR alpha than recombination models predicted.

The V call is TRBV5-6, the J call TRBJ2-4; D is undetermined. The source of this sequence is a newborn girl in good health. Sequenced sample: cord blood. The CDR3 region is CASSLGFATGLAKNIQYF. In nucleotides, the CDR3 is TGTGCCAGCAGCTTGGGCTTTGCTACGGGCCTAGCCAAAAACATTCAGTACTTC.